This T cell receptor (beta chain) was identified in a study of cytomegalovirus exposure and HLA in healthy donors. Whole-study results and caveats: Later work associated roughly 17,000 TCR beta sequences with HLA alleles at 0.05 false discovery rate. One variant, a missense change in DCLRE1C, was linked in a later analysis to TCR beta V- and J-gene trimming.

Notes on this clone: Its antigen is still unknown.

The germline gives CDR1 LGHNT, CDR2 FRNRAP. The CDR3 contains 13 residues. Trimming removed 8 bases from V and 4 bases from J, with 14 bases in between. Primers for the PCR totalled 60 Vbeta and 13 Jbeta. TCRdb keeps only in-frame clones here, not all; method: immunoSEQ multiplex PCR. The sample shows roughly 220,000 clones, 65% to 75% of them seen only once. The gene calls are TRBV12-5 and TRBJ2-5; tentative D call: TRBD2 (5 bases). This clonotype originated in a woman under 40 in good health and CMV-seronegative. Material for sequencing was PBMCs. CDR3 nucleotides: TGTGCTAGTCGCGTCTTGGGGAGAGAGACCCAGTACTTC. Its protein is CASRVLGRETQYF.